These 18 T cell receptor beta chains came from one sample sequenced in a study of cytomegalovirus exposure and HLA in healthy donors. Both 60 Vbeta primers and 13 Jbeta primers went into the PCR. Measured with immunoSEQ multiplex PCR; TCRdb has only the in-frame clones, and not every one. This repertoire shows about 77,000 clones, roughly four fifths found once; its top ten account for less than 4.5%. The sample consisted of PBMCs. The receptor set was obtained from a man aged 35 to 55 in good health and CMV-seronegative.

This clone was observed a few times. The chain employs TRBV5-1 and TRBJ2-5, with D perhaps matching TRBD1 (5 bases). The J call is in doubt because the DNA end fits TRBJ2-7 better. Looked up from germline, CDR1 is SGHRS and CDR2 is YFSETQ. The length of the CDR3 is 14 residues. CDR3 protein: CASSLTGASTEQYF. Written as DNA, the CDR3 is TGCGCCAGCAGCCTAACAGGTGCCTCTACCGAGCAGTACTTC.

The CDR3 nucleotides are TGTGCCAGCACTCTTTGGGCGGGAGGGACCTACGAGCAGTACTTC. Translation gives CASTLWAGGTYEQYF. The rearrangement joins TRBV28 to TRBJ2-7; 9 nucleotides agree with TRBD2. CDR3 length: 15 amino acids. The junction had 9 bases not matched to a gene; V was cut back by 7 bases and J by 2 bases. Germline V lookup: CDR1 MDHEN, CDR2 SYDVKM.

This clone showed up just a few times. The junction does not match germline at one end; this may be a read error. In nucleotides, the CDR3 is TGTGCCAGCAGTTTGTCGCGTAATCTAGGGGTTGATGGCTACCCCTTC. It translates to CASSLSRNLGVDGYPF. The rearrangement links TRBV6-5 to TRBJ1-2; possible D gene TRBD1, 5 bases. Germline CDR1 is MNHEY and CDR2 is SVGAGI. The CDR3 is 16 residues long.

CDR3 in DNA: TGTGCCAGCGGGGGCGTCGGGCACTACGAGCAGTACTTC. Translating gives CASGGVGHYEQYF. The rearrangement joins TRBV2 to TRBJ2-7, with a weak D call TRBD1 (6 bases). Germline values: CDR1 SNHLY, CDR2 FYNNEI. CDR3 size: 13 residues. Deletions cut 8 bases from V and 3 bases from J, with 14 bases between.

The rearrangement links TRBV7-2 to TRBJ2-3; D is perhaps TRBD2 (5 bases). The V end lost 0 bases, the J end lost 3 bases, and 10 bases lay between the germline ends. Germline loops: CDR1 SGHTA, CDR2 FQGNSA. The length of the CDR3 is 15 residues. The CDR3 loop reads CASSLAGAGTDTQYF. The CDR3 DNA reads as TGTGCCAGCAGCTTAGCGGGAGCCGGGACAGATACGCAGTATTTT.

J is TRBJ1-6 and V is TRBV5-6; 7 positions match TRBD1. The CDR3 is 16 amino acids. J lost 7 bases, V lost 4 bases, and 11 bases had no gene match. CDR1 and CDR2 from the germline V gene are SGHDT and YYEEEE. The DNA of the CDR3 is TGTGCCAGCAGCCTGCGTAACGGACAGGTGAATTCACCCCTCCACTTT. This encodes CASSLRNGQVNSPLHF.

This clone was found once. The chain uses TRBV7-6 and TRBJ1-5; tentatively, D is TRBD1 (6 bases). The CDR3 consists of 16 residues. CDR1 and CDR2 (germline): SGHVS, FNYEAQ. V was clipped by 1 base and J by 6 bases, with 16 bases between them. Here the CDR3 reads CASSLGPGAGAQPQHF. Here the CDR3 DNA reads TGTGCCAGCAGCTTAGGCCCAGGGGCGGGGGCTCAGCCCCAGCATTTT.

The V gene is TRBV28, the J gene TRBJ2-7, with 14 bases aligning to TRBD2. Germline CDR1 reads MDHEN; CDR2 reads SYDVKM. The CDR3 consists of 16 residues. V was pared by 7 bases and J by 5 bases, with 10 bases of the junction left unmatched. This chain's CDR3 is CASKGLAGESIHEQYF. CDR3 nucleotide sequence: TGTGCCAGCAAGGGACTAGCGGGAGAAAGTATCCACGAGCAGTACTTC.

In regard to this clone: Other DNA sequences of this sample code for an identical CDR3. The chain links TRBV25-1 to TRBJ2-7; D is possibly TRBD1 (6 bases). The CDR3 runs 13 residues. Per germline, CDR1 MGHDK and CDR2 SYGVNS. Trimming took 4 bases from V and 4 from J, leaving 11 bases between them. The CDR3 coding sequence is TGTGCCAGCAGTGTCACAGGGACGTACGAGCAGTACTTC. It specifies CASSVTGTYEQYF.

The gene calls are TRBV28 and TRBJ2-3; 12 bases match TRBD1. Trimming took 5 bases from V and 6 from J; bases not matched to a gene: 6. Germline V gives CDR1 MDHEN, CDR2 SYDVKM. The CDR3 totals 15 residues. The CDR3: CASSPPGQGADTQYF. CDR3 in DNA: TGTGCCAGCAGTCCGCCGGGACAGGGGGCGGATACGCAGTATTTT.

The V call is TRBV15, the J call TRBJ2-1; 7 bases are shared with TRBD2. V gave up 0 bases and J gave up 0 bases; unmatched junction bases: 2. Per germline, CDR1 LNHNV and CDR2 YYDKDF (reference sequence). There are 16 residues in the CDR3. This chain's CDR3 is CATSREGGSSYNEQFF. CDR3 sequence (DNA): TGTGCCACCAGCAGAGAGGGGGGGAGCTCCTACAATGAGCAGTTCTTC.

The chain joins TRBV30 to TRBJ2-1, with a possible D match to TRBD2 (6 bases). Germline V lookup: CDR1 GTSNPN, CDR2 SVGIG (reference sequence). This CDR3 has 14 amino acids. The V end was cut by 0 bases, the J end by 7 bases, with 13 bases between. This CDR3 is CAWSVPGGRNEQFF. CDR3 DNA: TGTGCCTGGAGTGTACCTGGAGGGAGGAATGAGCAGTTCTTC. Looking up the rest from reference TRBV30 and TRBJ2-1 gives the full variable domain: SQTIHQWPATLVQPVGSPLSLECTVEGTSNPNLYWYRQAAGRGLQLLFYSVGIGQISSEVPQNLSASRPQDRQFILSSKKLLLSDSGFYLCAWSVPGGRNEQFFGPGTRLTVL.

The chain recombines TRBV7-3 with TRBJ2-1; TRBD2 is a possible D gene (5 bases). The V end lost 5 bases, the J end lost 3 bases, and 11 bases lay between the germline ends. The CDR3 length is 14 residues. Germline loops: CDR1 SGHTA, CDR2 FQGTGA. The CDR3 region is CASSGLSDYNEQFF. CDR3 nucleotides: TGTGCCAGCAGCGGACTGAGCGACTACAATGAGCAGTTCTTC.

V is TRBV6-5 and J is TRBJ1-1; 7 bases are a match to TRBD1. CDR3 size: 14 residues. Germline-derived CDR1 and CDR2 are MNHEY and SVGAGI. After removal of 6 bases from V and 3 bases from J, the junction contained 7 bases not matched to a gene. CDR3 sequence reads: CASSRQGGYTEAFF. For the CDR3, the DNA is TGTGCCAGCAGCCGACAGGGCGGGTACACTGAAGCTTTCTTT.

The gene calls are TRBV27 and TRBJ1-2; the match to TRBD1 covers 7 bases. The CDR3 is 13 amino acids. CDR1 and CDR2 (germline): MNHEY, SMNVEV (reference sequence). J was trimmed by 7 bases and V by 3 bases; bases with no gene match: 5. The CDR3 DNA reads as TGTGCCAGCAGTTTTGTTACAGGGGTTGGCTACACCTTC. Translation: CASSFVTGVGYTF.

V usage is TRBV7-3 and J usage is TRBJ2-1; D is possibly TRBD2 (6 bases). Germline V gene data show CDR1 as SGHTA and CDR2 as FQGTGA. The V and J ends lost 5 bases and 0 bases respectively, with 14 bases between them. The CDR3 runs to 16 residues. In DNA, the CDR3 is TGTGCCAGCAGCCTCCTTAGCGGATCCTCCTACAATGAGCAGTTCTTC. Translated, it gives CASSLLSGSSYNEQFF.

This chain joins TRBV9 and TRBJ2-7; 9 nucleotides agree with TRBD1. The CDR3 sequence is 14 residues long. Germline CDR1 reads SGDLS; CDR2 reads YYNGEE. V was clipped by 3 bases and J by 3 bases; unmatched bases: 4. The CDR3 here is CASSAGQGFYEQYF. In nucleotides, the CDR3 is TGTGCCAGCAGCGCGGGACAGGGCTTCTACGAGCAGTACTTC. Full variable domain (missing parts from reference TRBV9 and TRBJ2-7): DSGVTQTPKHLITATGQRVTLRCSPRSGDLSVYWYQQSLDQGLQFLIQYYNGEERAKGNILERFSAQQFPDLHSELNLSSLELGDSALYFCASSAGQGFYEQYFGPGTRLTVT.

This chain joins TRBV9 and TRBJ1-3; D uncertain. Per germline, CDR1 SGDLS and CDR2 YYNGEE. This CDR3 spans 13 amino acids. The V and J ends lost 7 bases and 0 bases respectively, with 8 bases between them. The CDR3 here is CASSPGSGNTIYF. The CDR3 DNA follows: TGTGCCAGCTCCCCAGGCTCTGGAAACACCATATATTTT.